These 24 T cell receptor beta chains originate from one sample sequenced in a study of blood T cells in healthy people across ages. With a J-beta primer mix and a sample-barcoded 5' primer, a second PCR ran 7 to 11 cycles. TCRdb reanalysed the 5' RACE reads using MiXCR and keeps one entry per CDR3 protein. The sample carries about 640,000 distinct CDR3 sequences, around 43% recorded once. Sequences were obtained from blood. The origin of the receptors is a man older than 75 in good health.

About this clonotype: A read error may explain this, as a much larger clone is one base away. The J gene is TRBJ2-7, the V gene TRBV28; 12 nucleotides match TRBD1. V was pared by 6 bases and J by 5 bases, with 8 bases of the junction left unmatched. The CDR3 is 15 residues long. CDR1 MDHEN and CDR2 SYDVKM come from the germline V gene. Here the CDR3 reads CASSTPGQGADEQYF. The CDR3 DNA sequence: TGTGCCAGCAGCACCCCGGGACAGGGGGCTGACGAGCAGTACTTC.

This clonotype was seen a few times. The chain couples TRBV9 to TRBJ2-7; TRBD1 aligns across 9 bases. This CDR3 has 15 residues. The germline V gene has CDR1 SGDLS and CDR2 YYNGEE. Trimming cost V 0 bases and J 7 bases; bases outside gene matches: 8. The chain's CDR3 is CASSVDGTGPREQYF. The CDR3 nucleotides read TGTGCCAGCAGCGTAGATGGGACAGGGCCGCGGGAGCAGTACTTC.

This clonotype was recorded a few times. The V and J genes are TRBV10-3 and TRBJ2-5; D is unresolved. The V gene's germline CDR1 is ENHRY and CDR2 SYGVKD. This CDR3 comprises 13 residues. The ends were cut back, 4 bases at V and 1 base at J, with 7 bases in the middle. Here the CDR3 DNA reads TGTGCCATCAGTGGGTCTACCCAAGAGACCCAGTACTTC. It translates to CAISGSTQETQYF.

This sequence joins TRBV15 and TRBJ2-1, with D uncertain. Deletions cut 3 bases from V and 12 bases from J, with 9 bases between. This CDR3 spans 11 amino acids. Germline V gene data show CDR1 as LNHNV and CDR2 as YYDKDF (reference sequence). The CDR3 region is CATSRGSGQFF. The CDR3 nucleotides read TGTGCCACCAGCAGGGGTAGTGGGCAGTTCTTC.

A word on this clonotype: At one boundary the junction diverges from the germline segment, which might be a read error. V and J are TRBV4-2 and TRBJ2-7, with TRBD2 as a possible D gene (5 bases). Germline CDR1 LGHNA, CDR2 YNFKEQ. The CDR3 totals 16 residues. In DNA form, the CDR3 reads TGCGCCAGCAGCCAAGATCTGGCTAGCTGCACAGATGAGCAGTACTTC. Translation gives CASSQDLASCTDEQYF.

The V gene is TRBV7-2, the J gene TRBJ2-5; weak D call: TRBD1 (6 bases). The CDR3 consists of 16 residues. The germline V gene has CDR1 SGHTA and CDR2 FQGNSA. V was cut by 1 base and J by 2 bases, with 14 bases left in between. The chain's CDR3 is CASSLGWSGEQETQYF. The DNA for the CDR3 is TGTGCCAGCAGCTTAGGTTGGTCAGGGGAGCAAGAGACCCAGTACTTC.

The J gene is TRBJ1-6, the V gene TRBV10-3; 9 nucleotides align to TRBD1. J lost 7 bases, V lost 3 bases, and 4 bases had no gene match. CDR3 length: 15 residues. Germline-derived CDR1 and CDR2 are ENHRY and SYGVKD. The CDR3 DNA is TGTGCCATCAGTGATTGGGGACAGGGAAATTCACCCCTCCACTTT. It specifies CAISDWGQGNSPLHF.

CDR3 DNA: TGTGCCAGCAGCTTCGGGGCAGGCGAACCCTACGAGCAGTACTTC. Protein sequence: CASSFGAGEPYEQYF. The chain combines TRBV5-4 with TRBJ2-7; either TRBD1 or TRBD2 may supply D (5 bases each). There are 15 residues in the CDR3. The V end was cut by 2 bases, the J end by 2 bases, with 14 bases between. Germline-derived CDR1 and CDR2 are SGHNT and YYREEE (reference sequence).

The V gene is TRBV20-1, the J gene TRBJ2-7; D remains unclear. Trimming pared 6 bases from V and 2 bases from J, leaving 17 bases between. This CDR3 region has 14 residues. The germline V gene has CDR1 DFQATT and CDR2 SNEGSKA (reference sequence). This CDR3 reads CSAPELLKPYEQYF. As DNA, the CDR3 is TGCAGTGCCCCCGAGCTCCTTAAGCCCTACGAGCAGTACTTC.

In regard to this clonotype: At one end the junction does not follow the germline gene, possibly because of a read error. The chain carries TRBV28 and TRBJ1-1, with D tentatively TRBD1 (6 bases). Germline V CDR1 and CDR2: MDHEN, SYDVKM. The length of the CDR3 is 14 residues. The CDR3 loop is CTSSFAGRGTEAFF. In DNA form, the CDR3 reads TGTACCAGCAGTTTTGCGGGCAGGGGTACTGAAGCTTTCTTT.

This clonotype came up a few times. The gene calls are TRBV5-1 and TRBJ2-1, with D possibly called TRBD1 or TRBD2 (5 bases each). V was trimmed by 3 bases and J by 3 bases, leaving 16 bases between them. This CDR3 region has 16 residues. In germline, CDR1 is SGHRS, CDR2 YFSETQ. In DNA form, the CDR3 reads TGCGCCAGCAGCTCGCTCCGGGACGGCCACTACAATGAGCAGTTCTTC. It yields the protein CASSSLRDGHYNEQFF.

Only a few counts were recorded for this clonotype. The chain uses TRBV24-1 and TRBJ2-3; tentatively, D is TRBD1 or TRBD2 (6 bases each). This CDR3 is built from 15 residues. With 5 bases removed from V and 2 bases from J, the gap between germline ends came to 13 bases. The germline V gene encodes CDR1 KGHDR and CDR2 SFDVKD. The CDR3 DNA sequence: TGTGCCACCAGTGTAGGAGGGGGAGACACAGATACGCAGTATTTT. Translating it yields CATSVGGGDTDTQYF.

This clonotype occurred many times. The chain combines TRBV4-3 with TRBJ2-7; 7 bases map to TRBD2. Trimming removed 2 bases from V and 2 bases from J; junction bases left unmatched: 9. This CDR3 comprises 16 residues. Germline V gene lookup returns CDR1 LGHNA and CDR2 YSLEER. The CDR3 protein is CASSQLAVGVTYEQYF. In nucleotides, the CDR3 is TGCGCCAGCAGCCAACTAGCGGTTGGGGTAACCTACGAGCAGTACTTC.

On this clonotype itself: Since a much larger clone is just one base distant, this may be a read error. The V and J genes are TRBV7-2 and TRBJ1-6; D not resolved. The CDR3 spans 11 residues. The V gene's germline CDR1 is SGHTA and CDR2 FQGNSA. CDR3 coding DNA: TGTGCCAGCAGCCTCACGGCTCCCCCCCACTTT. Translating gives CASSLTAPPHF. Full variable domain (remainder filled in from reference TRBV7-2 and TRBJ1-6): GAGVSQSPSNKVTEKGKDVELRCDPISGHTALYWYRQSLGQGLEFLIYFQGNSAPDKSGLPSDRFSAERTGGSVSTLTIQRTQQEDSAVYLCASSLTAPPHFGNGTRLTVT.

This clonotype was counted at least ten times. V and J are TRBV7-2 and TRBJ2-5; D is undetermined. The CDR3 length is 14 residues. Trimming took off 1 base at V and 2 bases at J, with 8 bases between the two ends. The germline V gene has CDR1 SGHTA and CDR2 FQGNSA. The CDR3 is CASSLGVGQETQYF. The DNA for the CDR3 is TGTGCCAGCAGCTTAGGGGTAGGGCAAGAGACCCAGTACTTC.

The DNA for the CDR3 is TGTGCCAGCAGCAGGACTAGCTATGCGAACACCGGGGAGCTGTTTTTT. Amino acid sequence: CASSRTSYANTGELFF. The J gene is TRBJ2-2, the V gene TRBV7-3, with 8 bases matching TRBD2. From germline, CDR1 is SGHTA and CDR2 FQGTGA. V shed 5 bases and J 0 bases; nucleotides not matched to a gene: 5. CDR3 length equals 16 residues.

In this sample, this clonotype turned up a few times. V is TRBV19 and J is TRBJ2-6; D is unclear. From germline, CDR1 is LNHDA and CDR2 SQIVND (reference sequence). This CDR3 spans 16 amino acids. V was pared by 5 bases and J by 0 bases, with 11 bases between. This CDR3 is CASSAESSSGANVLTF. DNA of the CDR3: TGTGCCAGTAGTGCCGAGAGTAGCTCTGGGGCCAACGTCCTGACTTTC. The whole variable domain, filled in from reference TRBV19 and TRBJ2-6, reads DGGITQSPKYLFRKEGQNVTLSCEQNLNHDAMYWYRQDPGQGLRLIYYSQIVNDFQKGDIAEGYSVSREKKESFPLTVTSAQKNPTAFYLCASSAESSSGANVLTFGAGSRLTVL.

The chain recombines TRBV11-2 with TRBJ2-1; 7 bases are a match to TRBD2. CDR1 SGHAT and CDR2 FQNNGV come from the germline V gene. This CDR3 spans 15 amino acids. The J segment lost 1 base and the V segment lost 8 bases, leaving 8 bases of the junction unmatched. CDR3 bases: TGTGCCAGCCCTTCTGGGCGGGAGTCCTACAATGAGCAGTTCTTC. The encoded protein is CASPSGRESYNEQFF.

Worth noting for this clonotype: A much larger clone lies a single base off, so this may be a read error. The chain couples TRBV7-3 to TRBJ2-3, with D uncertain. Germline V gene sequence: CDR1 SGHTA, CDR2 FQGTGA. The CDR3 is made up of 13 amino acids. This chain's CDR3 is CAGSLTHTDTQYF. In DNA, the CDR3 is TGTGCCGGCAGCTTAACGCACACAGATACGCAGTATTTT.

The chain carries TRBV7-2 and TRBJ1-1; TRBD1 matches 8 bases. Germline V gene lookup returns CDR1 SGHTA and CDR2 FQGNSA. The V gene end was trimmed by 8 bases and the J gene end by 5 bases; junction bases not matched to a gene: 16. This CDR3 comprises 16 residues. The CDR3 DNA sequence: TGTGCCAGCGCACGCCTTAGACCAGGGGGCAATACTGAAGCTTTCTTT. Translated: CASARLRPGGNTEAFF.

Only a few counts were recorded for this clonotype. The chain couples TRBV7-7 to TRBJ2-3; D tentatively fits TRBD1 or TRBD2 (6 bases each). Trimming took 3 bases from V and 1 from J, leaving 11 bases between them. This CDR3 is 15 amino acids long. Germline CDR1 SSHAT, CDR2 FNYEAQ (reference sequence). Written as DNA, the CDR3 is TGTGCCAGCAGCTTGACGGGGGCCCGCACAGATACGCAGTATTTT. This sequence encodes CASSLTGARTDTQYF.

This clonotype was counted a few times. This sequence joins TRBV7-9 and TRBJ1-4, with 8 bases matching TRBD1. There are 15 residues in the CDR3. CDR1 SEHNR and CDR2 FQNEAQ come from the germline V gene (reference sequence). Trimming removed 5 bases from V and 2 bases from J; junction bases left unmatched: 4. In DNA, the CDR3 is TGTGCCAGCAGCCTCAGGGGGCAGACTAATGAAAAACTGTTTTTT. It specifies CASSLRGQTNEKLFF.

This clonotype showed up just once. The V call is TRBV16, the J call TRBJ2-5; the D is unclear. The V gene lost 0 bases and the J gene lost 4 bases, with 6 bases spanning the gap. Germline assignment: CDR1 KGHSY and CDR2 FQNENV. This CDR3 has 13 amino acids. The CDR3 sequence: CASSQSVGETQYF. CDR3 coding DNA: TGTGCCAGCAGCCAATCAGTGGGAGAGACCCAGTACTTC.

V and J are TRBV4-2 and TRBJ2-1; D is perhaps TRBD2 (6 bases). V was clipped by 5 bases and J by 9 bases, with 26 bases between them. Germline CDR1 and CDR2: LGHNA and YNFKEQ. The CDR3 totals 17 residues. The CDR3 reads CASSFLSGGATIGEQFF. In nucleotides, the CDR3 is TGTGCCAGCAGCTTCCTTTCGGGCGGGGCAACAATAGGTGAGCAGTTCTTC.